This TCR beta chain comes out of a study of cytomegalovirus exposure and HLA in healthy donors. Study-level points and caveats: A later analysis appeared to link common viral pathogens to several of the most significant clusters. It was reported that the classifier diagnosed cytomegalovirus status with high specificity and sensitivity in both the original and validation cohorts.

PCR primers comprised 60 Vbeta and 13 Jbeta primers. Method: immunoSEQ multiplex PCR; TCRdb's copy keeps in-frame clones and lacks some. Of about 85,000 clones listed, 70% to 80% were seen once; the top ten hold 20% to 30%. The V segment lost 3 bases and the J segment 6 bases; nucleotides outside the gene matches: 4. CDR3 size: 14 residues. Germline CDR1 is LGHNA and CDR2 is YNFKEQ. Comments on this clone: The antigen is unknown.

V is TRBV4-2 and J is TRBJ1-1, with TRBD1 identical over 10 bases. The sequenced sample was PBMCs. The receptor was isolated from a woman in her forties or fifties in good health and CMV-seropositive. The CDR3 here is CASSHGDRGAEAFF. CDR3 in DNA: TGTGCCAGCAGCCATGGGGACAGGGGAGCTGAAGCTTTCTTT.